These 9 T cell receptor beta chains came from one sample sequenced in a study of blood T cell repertoires in COVID-19. Some clones are missing from TCRdb's copy, which holds only in-frame ones; the method was immunoSEQ multiplex PCR. Among about 130,000 clones, around nine tenths were seen once, and the ten largest hold 2.1%. The sample taken for sequencing was peripheral blood. The receptor source for this set is a man aged 45-65 years with COVID-19, enrolled during active disease.

This clone was detected only once. The J gene is TRBJ2-7, the V gene TRBV19; 7 bases line up with TRBD1. In germline, CDR1 is LNHDA, CDR2 SQIVND (reference sequence). The CDR3 length is 16 residues. Trimming at V came to 0 bases and at J to 3 bases, leaving 8 bases not matched to a gene. The CDR3, as DNA: TGTGCCAGTAGTATAGATGGGACCACAGGGGTCTACGAGCAGTACTTC. Its protein product is CASSIDGTTGVYEQYF.

The chain uses TRBV4-1 and TRBJ2-4; D is unresolved. The germline CDR1 and CDR2 sequences are MGHRA and YSYEKL. The V and J ends lost 1 base and 8 bases respectively, with 15 bases between them. The CDR3 is 15 residues long. CDR3 sequence reads: CASSQVQGVRDIQYF. The CDR3 nucleotides are TGCGCCAGCAGCCAAGTTCAAGGAGTACGGGACATTCAGTACTTC.

The rearrangement links TRBV5-1 to TRBJ2-1, with 8 nucleotides matching TRBD2. The CDR3 covers 14 residues. Germline-derived CDR1 and CDR2 are SGHRS and YFSETQ. V dropped 3 bases and J dropped 10; count of bases not matched to a gene: 9. This chain's CDR3 is CASSSGVREGEQFF. In DNA form, the CDR3 reads TGCGCCAGCAGCTCCGGGGTTCGGGAGGGCGAGCAGTTCTTC.

V gene TRBV6-5 combines with J gene TRBJ1-1, with TRBD1 identical over 9 bases. J lost 8 bases, V lost 0 bases, and 7 bases had no gene match. There are 15 residues in the CDR3. Per germline, CDR1 MNHEY and CDR2 SVGAGI. The CDR3 reads CASSYSRNRGHEAFF. The CDR3 DNA sequence: TGTGCCAGCAGTTACTCACGCAACAGGGGGCACGAAGCTTTCTTT.

CDR3 in amino acids: CASSSGASGNTIYF. In DNA, the CDR3 is TGTGCCAGCAGCTCAGGGGCCTCTGGAAACACCATATATTTT. The J gene is TRBJ1-3, the V gene TRBV7-9, with D maybe TRBD1 (6 bases). The CDR3 contains 14 residues. Trimming shortened V by 4 bases and J by 0 bases, and 7 bases separated the two germline ends. CDR1 SEHNR and CDR2 FQNEAQ come from the germline V gene (reference sequence).

V and J are TRBV11-2 and TRBJ1-2, with D perhaps matching TRBD1 (5 bases). This CDR3 is built from 14 residues. Germline values: CDR1 SGHAT, CDR2 FQNNGV. V was clipped by 3 bases and J by 2 bases, with 10 bases between them. This CDR3 is CASSFGTGNYGYTF. The CDR3 nucleotides read TGTGCCAGCAGCTTTGGAACAGGAAACTATGGCTACACCTTC.

The genes are TRBV7-2 and TRBJ2-2, with D maybe TRBD1 (6 bases). Germline V gene sequence: CDR1 SGHTA, CDR2 FQGNSA. The CDR3 runs to 14 residues. Trimming removed 5 bases at V and 4 bases at J, with 11 bases between. The CDR3 reads CASSTGSFTGELFF. CDR3 coding DNA: TGTGCCAGCAGCACAGGGAGTTTCACCGGGGAGCTGTTTTTT.

The chain recombines TRBV29-1 with TRBJ2-1; 9 bases are a match to TRBD2. The V segment lost 4 bases and the J segment 8 bases; nucleotides outside the gene matches: 12. CDR1 SQVTM and CDR2 ANQGSEA come from the germline V gene. The CDR3 covers 15 residues. The CDR3 DNA reads as TGCAGCGTTGGAGCTAGCGGGACCCCCAAGGATGAGCAGTTCTTC. The encoded protein is CSVGASGTPKDEQFF.

This sequence joins TRBV6-1 and TRBJ2-1; D is ambiguous. The CDR3 extends over 11 amino acids. Germline V lookup: CDR1 MNHNS, CDR2 SASEGT. V lost 3 bases to trimming and J lost 10 bases, with 7 bases between them. The chain's CDR3 is CASSDGWEQFF. CDR3 sequence (DNA): TGTGCCAGCAGTGACGGTTGGGAGCAGTTCTTC.